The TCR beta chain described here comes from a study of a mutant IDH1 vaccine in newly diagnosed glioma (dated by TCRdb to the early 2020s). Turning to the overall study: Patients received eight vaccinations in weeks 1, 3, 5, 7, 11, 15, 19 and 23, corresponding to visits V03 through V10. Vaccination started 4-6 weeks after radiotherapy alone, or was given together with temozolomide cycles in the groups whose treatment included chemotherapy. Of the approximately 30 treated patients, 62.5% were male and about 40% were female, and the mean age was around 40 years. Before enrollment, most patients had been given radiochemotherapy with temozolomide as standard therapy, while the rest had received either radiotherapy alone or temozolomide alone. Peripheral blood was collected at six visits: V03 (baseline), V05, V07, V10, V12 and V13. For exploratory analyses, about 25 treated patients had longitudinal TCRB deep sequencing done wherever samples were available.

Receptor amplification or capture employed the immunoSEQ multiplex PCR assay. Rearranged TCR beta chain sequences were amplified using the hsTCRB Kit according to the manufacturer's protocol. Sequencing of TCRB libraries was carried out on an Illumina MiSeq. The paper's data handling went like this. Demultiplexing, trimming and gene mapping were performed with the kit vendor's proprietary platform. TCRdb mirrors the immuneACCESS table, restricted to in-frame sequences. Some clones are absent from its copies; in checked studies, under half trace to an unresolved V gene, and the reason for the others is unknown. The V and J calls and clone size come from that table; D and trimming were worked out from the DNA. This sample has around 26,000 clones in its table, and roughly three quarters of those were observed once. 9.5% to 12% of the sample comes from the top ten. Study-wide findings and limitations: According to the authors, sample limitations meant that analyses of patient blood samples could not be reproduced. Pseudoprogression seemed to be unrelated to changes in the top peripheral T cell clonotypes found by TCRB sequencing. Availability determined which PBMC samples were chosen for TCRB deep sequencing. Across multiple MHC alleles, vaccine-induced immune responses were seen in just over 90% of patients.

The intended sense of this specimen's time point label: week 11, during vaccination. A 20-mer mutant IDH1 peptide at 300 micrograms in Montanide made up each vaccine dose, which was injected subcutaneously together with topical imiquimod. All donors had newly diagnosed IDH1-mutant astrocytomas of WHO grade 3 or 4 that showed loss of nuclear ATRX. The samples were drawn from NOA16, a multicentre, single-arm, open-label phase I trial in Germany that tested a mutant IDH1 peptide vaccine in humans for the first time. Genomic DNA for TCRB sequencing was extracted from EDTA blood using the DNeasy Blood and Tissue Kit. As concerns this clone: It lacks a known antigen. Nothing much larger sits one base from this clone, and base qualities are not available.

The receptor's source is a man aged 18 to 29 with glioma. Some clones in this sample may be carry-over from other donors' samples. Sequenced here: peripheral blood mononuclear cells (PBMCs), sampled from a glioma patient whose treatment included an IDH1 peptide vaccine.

The CDR3 region: CASSYAYEQYF. The nucleotide sequence reads TGTGCCAGCAGCTATGCATACGAGCAGTACTTC. This chain joins TRBV7-8 to TRBJ2-7; the D gene remains uncertain. The V and J ends are trimmed by 4 bases and 4 bases, leaving 5 bases between them. The CDR3 contains 11 residues, cysteine and phenylalanine counted. Only the CDR3 region is kept as DNA, spanning 33 bases read in frame from base 1. The germline V gene gives CDR1 as SGHVS and CDR2 as FQNEAQ.